These T cell receptor beta chains were read from a single sample in a study of PD-1 blockade in mismatch repair-deficient tumors. TCRdb's copy holds only in-frame clones and misses some; the assay was immunoSEQ multiplex PCR. This table has 15,000 to 20,000 clones, roughly 84% appearing once. This specimen consisted of PBMCs, obtained less than 25 weeks after starting pembrolizumab. The receptors stem from an adult with mismatch repair-deficient cancer. CDR3s include the opening cysteine and the closing phenylalanine or tryptophan. A D gene is named only where the DNA matches it firmly. Size tells how often a clone was seen (once, few, many) or the class of an expanded clone, and some rows leave it out.

TRBD2,TRBJ2-7,14,TRBV18,few,TGTGCCAGCTCACCAGCGGGAGTTTGGTACGAGCAGTACTTC,CASSPAGVWYEQYF
TRBD1,TRBJ2-5,14,TRBV18,once,TGTGCCAGCTCTCACCGGGACAGGGAAGAGACCCAGTACTTC,CASSHRDREETQYF
TRBD2,TRBJ2-3,18,TRBV5-4,.,TGTGCCAGCAGCTTGGGAGGGACTAGCGGGAGGGTGAGAGATACGCAGTATTTT,CASSLGGTSGRVRDTQYF
TRBD1,TRBJ1-4,15,TRBV13,.,TGTGCCAGCAGCTTATTTGGACAGGGCGATGAAAAACTGTTTTTT,CASSLFGQGDEKLFF
TRBD1,TRBJ2-1,17,TRBV5-5,.,TGTGCCAGCAGCTTAATTATAACAGGGGGACCCTCTAATGAGCAGTTCTTC,CASSLIITGGPSNEQFF
.,TRBJ2-7,15,TRBV19,.,TGTGCCAGTAGAGGGGGTCAGGGGGGCTCGAGGGAGCAGTACTTC,CASRGGQGGSREQYF
.,TRBJ1-2,13,TRBV7-3,.,TGTGCCAGCAGCGCGGACAGAAACTATGGCTACACCTTC,CASSADRNYGYTF
.,TRBJ1-1,13,TRBV5-1,.,TGCGCCAGCAGCTTGTCGAGCACGGCTGAAGCTTTCTTT,CASSLSSTAEAFF
TRBD1,TRBJ1-5,15,TRBV5-4,.,TGTGCCAGCAGCTTGGGGGGACAGGGCAATCAGCCCCAGCATTTT,CASSLGGQGNQPQHF
TRBD2,TRBJ2-7,15,TRBV5-1,.,TGCGCCAGCAGCTTGGGGTTAGCGGGAGGTTCCGAGCAGTACTTC,CASSLGLAGGSEQYF
.,TRBJ2-5,15,TRBV28,.,TGTGCCAGCGAAGGAGGGGGCGCAGGGTGGGAGACCCAGTACTTC,CASEGGGAGWETQYF
.,TRBJ2-7,19,TRBV7-8,few,TGTGCCAGCAGCTTAGAGGACTTGGTTCAGGGGGGCAATTCCTACGAGCAGTACTTC,CASSLEDLVQGGNSYEQYF
TRBD2,TRBJ2-7,21,TRBV30,.,TGTGCCTGGAGTGTTAAGTACCTCAGGACTAGCGGGAGTGAACGATACTACGAGCAGTACTTC,CAWSVKYLRTSGSERYYEQYF
.,TRBJ1-3,13,TRBV4-1,.,TGCGCCAGCAGCCAAGATTTAGCCAACACCATATATTTT,CASSQDLANTIYF
.,TRBJ2-3,14,TRBV5-1,.,TGCGCCAGCAGCTCTCTATTCAATTCGGATACGCAGTATTTT,CASSSLFNSDTQYF
TRBD1,TRBJ2-4,15,TRBV5-4,once,TGTGCCAGCAGCTCAGACTTCGACAGGGCCCACATTCAGTACTTC,CASSSDFDRAHIQYF
TRBD1,TRBJ1-4,16,TRBV7-6,.,TGTGCCAGCAGCGCACCGTCGGGGACAGTGGATGAAAAACTGTTTTTT,CASSAPSGTVDEKLFF
.,TRBJ2-7,12,TRBV25-1,.,TGTGCCAGCACCCGGGGGGCCGGCGAGCAGTACTTC,CASTRGAGEQYF
.,TRBJ1-3,16,TRBV18,.,TGTGCCAGCTCACCTGTGACAGGACTCTCTGGAAACACCATATATTTT,CASSPVTGLSGNTIYF
TRBD1,TRBJ1-4,16,TRBV5-1,.,TGCGCCAGCAGCTTGGGCTCCGGGACAGGGGGTGAAAAACTGTTTTTT,CASSLGSGTGGEKLFF
.,TRBJ2-3,14,TRBV27,.,TGTGCCAGCAGTGAGGTTAGAAGCACAGATACGCAGTATTTT,CASSEVRSTDTQYF
TRBD2,TRBJ2-5,15,TRBV5-1,.,TGCGCCAGCAGCTGGGGGACTAGCGGGCAAGAGACCCAGTACTTC,CASSWGTSGQETQYF
TRBD1,TRBJ1-5,14,TRBV5-4,.,TGTGCCAGCAGCCTCGGGACAGGGGGTCAGCCCCAGCATTTT,CASSLGTGGQPQHF
TRBD2,TRBJ2-7,16,TRBV7-3,.,TGTGCCAGCAGCTTAACGGGGGGGACGGGGAGCTACGAGCAGTACTTC,CASSLTGGTGSYEQYF
TRBD1,TRBJ2-5,16,TRBV27,.,TGTGCCAGCCTCCCCACAGGGGTCGGTTTTTGGGAGACCCAGTACTTC,CASLPTGVGFWETQYF
.,TRBJ2-2,17,TRBV6-1,.,TGTGCCAGCAGTGGGTCGGTGCGGCGGATTGGTACCGGGGAGCTGTTTTTT,CASSGSVRRIGTGELFF